These 6 T cell receptor beta chains originate from one sample sequenced in a study of T cells after yellow fever vaccination. TCRdb re-derived calls from the 5' RACE reads in MiXCR, one entry per CDR3 protein. The data contain 300,000 to 450,000 distinct CDR3 sequences, under 7.5% of them singletons. Sequences were derived from PBMCs, sampled 5 days after the yellow fever booster vaccination. Source of these receptors: a man between 25 and 39 years old who received the YFV17D yellow fever vaccine.

The V and J genes are TRBV20-1 and TRBJ2-5; TRBD1 agrees at 8 bases. Germline CDR1 is DFQATT and CDR2 is SNEGSKA (reference sequence). The CDR3 contains 15 residues. Trimming cost V 3 bases and J 2 bases; bases outside gene matches: 8. CDR3 bases: TGCAGTGCTAGGCATGGACAGGGCCCACAAGAGACCCAGTACTTC. It codes for CSARHGQGPQETQYF.

This clonotype was seen at least ten times. The V and J genes are TRBV6-1 and TRBJ2-2; TRBD1 matches 11 bases. V was pared by 5 bases and J by 6 bases, with 5 bases of the junction left unmatched. CDR3 length: 15 residues. The germline V gene has CDR1 MNHNS and CDR2 SASEGT. The chain's CDR3 is CASSPGQGVAGELFF. CDR3 in DNA: TGTGCCAGCAGTCCGGGACAGGGGGTCGCCGGGGAGCTGTTTTTT.

The CDR3 spells CASSLGLPETQYF. Here the CDR3 DNA reads TGTGCCAGCAGCCTAGGGCTCCCAGAGACCCAGTACTTC. This sequence joins TRBV7-8 and TRBJ2-5, with no clear D. V was trimmed by 5 bases and J by 4 bases, leaving 11 bases between them. The germline gives CDR1 SGHVS, CDR2 FQNEAQ. This CDR3 spans 13 amino acids.

The chain combines TRBV10-3 with TRBJ2-7; the match to TRBD1 covers 8 bases. CDR1 ENHRY and CDR2 SYGVKD come from the germline V gene. The V and J ends lost 6 bases and 2 bases, in that order; junction bases with no gene match: 9. The CDR3 sequence is 15 residues long. CDR3 DNA: TGTGCCATCAGCGGACAGGGAGCGACCACCTACGAGCAGTACTTC. This gives the protein CAISGQGATTYEQYF.

J is TRBJ1-6 and V is TRBV12-3 or TRBV12-4; TRBD1 matches 7 bases. The V gene end was trimmed by 4 bases and the J gene end by 8 bases; junction bases not matched to a gene: 8. The CDR3 sequence is 15 residues long. In nucleotides, the CDR3 is TGTGCCAGCAGTTACCGTGCAGGGGGGTATTCACCCCTCCACTTT. Protein product: CASSYRAGGYSPLHF.

At least ten counts were recorded for this clonotype. V is TRBV6-1 and J is TRBJ2-7; D may be TRBD1 (6 bases). V lost 7 bases and J 1 base, leaving 11 bases between the germline ends. CDR1 MNHNS and CDR2 SASEGT come from the germline V gene. The CDR3 runs 13 residues. The CDR3 region has the DNA TGTGCCAGCATTCACAGGGATTCCTACGAGCAGTACTTC. Its protein product is CASIHRDSYEQYF.